The 11 T cell receptor beta chains below all came from one sample that was sequenced in a study of OX40 agonist ivuxolimab in advanced cancers. The repertoire was sequenced with immunoSEQ multiplex PCR; TCRdb's copy has only in-frame clones and lacks some. The data contain tens of thousands of clones, roughly 86% of them singletons. The sequencing here drew on CD4+ or CD8+ T cells sorted from blood, taken in a trial of the OX40 agonist ivuxolimab. The receptors were gathered from an adult with an advanced solid tumor such as melanoma, head and neck, liver or kidney cancer.

The rearrangement joins TRBV7-9 to TRBJ2-2, with D unclear. Per germline, CDR1 SEHNR and CDR2 FQNEAQ (reference sequence). The ends were cut back, 5 bases at V and 5 bases at J, with 21 bases in the middle. The CDR3 length is 17 residues. CDR3 nucleotide sequence: TGTGCCAGCAGCACCGCCCTCCAGAGGTGGGCGACCGGGGAGCTGTTTTTT. Residues: CASSTALQRWATGELFF.

A single count supports this clone. V and J are TRBV28 and TRBJ2-1; TRBD2 matches 12 bases. This CDR3 has 17 amino acids. The V gene end was trimmed by 7 bases and the J gene end by 0 bases; junction bases not matched to a gene: 7. Germline V lookup: CDR1 MDHEN, CDR2 SYDVKM. The CDR3 nucleotides are TGTGCCAGCAACTCCGGGACTAGCGGGCGCTCCTACAATGAGCAGTTCTTC. This codes for CASNSGTSGRSYNEQFF.

Note on this clone: Other DNA variants within this sample encode the same CDR3. V usage is TRBV6-5 and J usage is TRBJ2-1; TRBD2 matches 11 bases. Germline CDR1 is MNHEY and CDR2 is SVGAGI. CDR3 length: 16 amino acids. With V trimmed by 0 bases and J by 4 bases, 2 bases remained unmatched. The CDR3, as DNA: TGTGCCAGCAGTTACTCAGGACTAGCGGGTTACAATGAGCAGTTCTTC. Its translation is CASSYSGLAGYNEQFF.

The chain combines TRBV7-2 with TRBJ2-7; 7 bases match TRBD1. This CDR3 is 13 amino acids long. Trimming cost V 5 bases and J 5 bases; bases outside gene matches: 6. Germline-derived CDR1 and CDR2 are SGHTA and FQGNSA. Here the CDR3 reads CASSRRQGHEQYF. The DNA for the CDR3 is TGTGCCAGCAGCCGCCGACAGGGCCACGAGCAGTACTTC.

By sample fraction, this clone is medium-sized. This chain connects TRBV7-6 to TRBJ1-3, with D tentatively TRBD1 (6 bases). Trimming shortened V by 3 bases and J by 5 bases, and 11 bases separated the two germline ends. The CDR3 extends over 14 amino acids. Germline V gene data show CDR1 as SGHVS and CDR2 as FNYEAQ. The CDR3 region is CASSFPGTRNTIYF. CDR3 nucleotide sequence: TGTGCCAGCAGCTTTCCCGGGACAAGAAACACCATATATTTT.

This clone was counted only a few times. The chain is built from TRBV7-3 and TRBJ2-2; 8 nucleotides line up with TRBD1. CDR1 is SGHTA and CDR2 is FQGTGA in the germline V gene. V dropped 2 bases and J dropped 7; count of bases not matched to a gene: 9. This CDR3 region has 16 residues. For the CDR3, the DNA is TGTGCCAGCAGCTTAGCCAGGGGGCCCTCTCACGGGGAGCTGTTTTTT. This gives the protein CASSLARGPSHGELFF.

V is TRBV27 and J is TRBJ1-6; no reliable D call. The CDR3 spans 13 residues. V lost 10 bases to trimming and J lost 5 bases, with 12 bases between them. The germline CDR1 and CDR2 sequences are MNHEY and SMNVEV (reference sequence). CDR3 in amino acids: CATKTRNNSPLHF. CDR3 DNA sequence: TGTGCCACCAAGACAAGAAATAATTCACCCCTCCACTTT.

This chain uses TRBV4-2 with TRBJ2-7; D might be TRBD2 (6 bases). The ends were cut back, 0 bases at V and 0 bases at J, with 15 bases in the middle. CDR1 is LGHNA, CDR2 YNFKEQ, per germline. This CDR3 contains 17 residues. Written as DNA, the CDR3 is TGTGCCAGCAGCCAAGAAGTTGGGAGCGGGCGCTCCTACGAGCAGTACTTC. The encoded protein is CASSQEVGSGRSYEQYF.

The chain recombines TRBV6-6 with TRBJ2-7, with D perhaps matching TRBD1 or TRBD2 (5 bases each). Per the germline V gene, CDR1 is MNHNY and CDR2 is SVGAGI (reference sequence). Trimming left V 6 bases short and J 2 bases short, with 20 bases between. The CDR3 length is 16 residues. The CDR3, as DNA: TGTGCCAGCAGATTCCCCGGGACGGAGAGTCCCTACGAGCAGTACTTC. Translation gives CASRFPGTESPYEQYF.

This clone appeared a single time. The J gene is TRBJ1-5, the V gene TRBV19, with a tentative D call TRBD1 (6 bases). This CDR3 is built from 16 residues. Per germline, CDR1 LNHDA and CDR2 SQIVND (reference sequence). The V end was cut by 5 bases, the J end by 2 bases, with 16 bases between. In DNA form, the CDR3 reads TGTGCCAGTAGTGGGGAAAGGGGGGCGCGCAATCAGCCCCAGCATTTT. It yields the protein CASSGERGARNQPQHF.

J is TRBJ2-5 and V is TRBV18; 7 bases align to TRBD2. The CDR3 is 16 residues long. Trimming took 0 bases from V and 5 from J; bases not matched to a gene: 9. Germline assignment: CDR1 KGHSH and CDR2 LQKENI. Here the CDR3 DNA reads TGTGCCAGCTCACCACCTGCAGGCGGGGGTCTGGAGACCCAGTACTTC. Its protein product is CASSPPAGGGLETQYF.